The 32 T cell receptor beta chains given below trace back to one sample, sequenced in a study of CD8 T cells in ankylosing spondylitis. These receptors have no known antigen. MiXCR was run by TCRdb on the 5' RACE reads, yielding one entry per CDR3 protein. The data contain about 220,000 distinct CDR3 sequences, around 6.6% of them singletons. The study, taken as a whole, reports: Fewer than ten highly homologous variants made up a TCR beta motif, and this motif appeared characteristic of ankylosing spondylitis blood.

The source material was blood, either unsorted or a sorted T cell fraction (not recorded which). All receptors come from a male donor with ankylosing spondylitis.

The chain has TRBV4-3 and TRBJ2-7, with 7 nucleotides matching TRBD1. The CDR3 sequence is 16 residues long. Looked up from germline, CDR1 is LGHNA and CDR2 is YSLEER. With V trimmed by 1 base and J by 2 bases, 8 bases remained unmatched. The CDR3 reads CASSQAWQGVTYEQYF. The CDR3 DNA reads as TGCGCCAGCAGCCAAGCCTGGCAGGGGGTGACCTACGAGCAGTACTTC.

This clonotype was detected ten times or more. The CDR3 DNA reads TGTGCCAGCAGCCAAGGCCTCCTTAACAGGGGAGGGGAAAAACTGTTTTTT. It specifies CASSQGLLNRGGEKLFF. The chain carries TRBV14 and TRBJ1-4, with 7 bases fitting TRBD1. Germline V gene sequence: CDR1 SGHDN, CDR2 FVKESK. Unmatched junction bases numbered 13, after V lost 1 base and J lost 8 bases. This CDR3 has 17 amino acids.

This clonotype was recorded many times. The chain is built from TRBV6-5 and TRBJ2-3, with D perhaps matching TRBD1 (6 bases). This CDR3 is 14 amino acids long. The V gene's germline CDR1 is MNHEY and CDR2 SVGAGI. V lost 2 bases to trimming and J lost 4 bases, with 10 bases between them. CDR3 protein: CASSYTGNSDTQYF. The CDR3 DNA sequence: TGTGCCAGCAGTTACACAGGGAACTCAGATACGCAGTATTTT.

This clonotype was detected only a few times. The chain employs TRBV7-8 and TRBJ2-3, with 9 nucleotides matching TRBD2. Unmatched junction bases numbered 6, after V lost 4 bases and J lost 4 bases. CDR1 is SGHVS, CDR2 FQNEAQ, per germline. The CDR3 is 15 amino acids. CDR3 amino acids: CASSYSGGQADTQYF. Here the CDR3 DNA reads TGTGCCAGCAGCTACAGCGGGGGGCAGGCAGATACGCAGTATTTT.

This clonotype was detected ten times or more. The V gene is TRBV28, the J gene TRBJ2-1, with a weak D call TRBD2 (7 bases). The germline V gene has CDR1 MDHEN and CDR2 SYDVKM. Trimming left V 2 bases short and J 5 bases short, with 16 bases between. The CDR3 spans 16 residues. CDR3 DNA sequence: TGTGCCAGCAGTTTACGGCGGGGGCCCCCCCACAATGAGCAGTTCTTC. Translated: CASSLRRGPPHNEQFF.

This clonotype was counted at least ten times. The J gene is TRBJ1-1, the V gene TRBV7-9; TRBD1 matches 9 bases. With 4 bases clipped from V and 6 bases from J, the junction kept 3 bases outside the gene matches. Germline V lookup: CDR1 SEHNR, CDR2 FQNEAQ (reference sequence). The length of the CDR3 is 13 residues. CDR3 nucleotides: TGTGCCAGCAGCTGGACAGGGGCGGCTGAAGCTTTCTTT. Protein product: CASSWTGAAEAFF.

The rearrangement joins TRBV29-1 to TRBJ2-3; 10 bases map to TRBD2. After removal of 0 bases from V and 4 bases from J, the junction contained 16 bases not matched to a gene. CDR1 SQVTM and CDR2 ANQGSEA come from the germline V gene. This CDR3 spans 19 amino acids. The CDR3 nucleotides are TGCAGCGTTGAAGATTGGGGGGGCACCAGCGGGAGGGTTGCAGATACGCAGTATTTT. This gives the protein CSVEDWGGTSGRVADTQYF.

This clonotype was observed many times. The chain combines TRBV20-1 with TRBJ2-7; D is undetermined. The CDR3 extends over 13 amino acids. Trimming cost V 2 bases and J 3 bases, with 11 bases left between them. CDR1 DFQATT and CDR2 SNEGSKA come from the germline V gene (reference sequence). The CDR3 sequence is CSARPLSSYEQYF. CDR3 nucleotide sequence: TGCAGTGCTAGACCCCTCTCCAGCTACGAGCAGTACTTC.

This clonotype has a count of ten or more. The chain couples TRBV7-3 to TRBJ1-1; D gene unclear. Germline values: CDR1 SGHTA, CDR2 FQGTGA. The CDR3 length is 13 residues. Trimming took off 8 bases at V and 4 bases at J, with 14 bases between the two ends. The CDR3 region is CASAFLGFTEAFF. The CDR3 nucleotides are TGTGCCAGCGCCTTTTTGGGGTTCACTGAAGCTTTCTTT.

This clonotype was seen only a few times. The chain joins TRBV6-5 to TRBJ1-2, with a weak D call TRBD1 (5 bases). The V and J ends lost 0 bases and 3 bases respectively, with 8 bases between them. The CDR3 covers 14 residues. CDR1 and CDR2 from the germline V gene are MNHEY and SVGAGI. CDR3 amino acids: CASSYSAGDYGYTF. In DNA, the CDR3 is TGTGCCAGCAGTTACTCCGCGGGGGACTATGGCTACACCTTC.

This clonotype occurred many times. The chain employs TRBV4-3 and TRBJ2-3; tentatively, D is TRBD2 (6 bases). This CDR3 contains 16 residues. Germline loops: CDR1 LGHNA, CDR2 YSLEER. V was clipped by 4 bases and J by 0 bases, with 14 bases between them. The CDR3 loop reads CASSPGVAASTDTQYF. As DNA, the CDR3 is TGCGCCAGCAGCCCTGGGGTAGCGGCTAGCACAGATACGCAGTATTTT.

The genes are TRBV29-1 and TRBJ1-2; possibly TRBD1 for D (6 bases). Germline loops: CDR1 SQVTM, CDR2 ANQGSEA. The V and J ends lost 3 bases and 8 bases respectively, with 13 bases between them. This CDR3 contains 12 residues. The CDR3 region has the DNA TGCAGCGTTGACCTCAGGGGCAACGGCTACACCTTC. As protein: CSVDLRGNGYTF.

This clonotype was counted many times. The chain has TRBV6-5 and TRBJ2-5, with TRBD2 as a possible D gene (5 bases). Trimming removed 3 bases from V and 4 bases from J, with 9 bases in between. This CDR3 region has 13 residues. Germline CDR1 MNHEY, CDR2 SVGAGI. The CDR3: CASSYNSGETQYF. As DNA, the CDR3 is TGTGCCAGCAGTTATAACAGCGGAGAGACCCAGTACTTC.

A few counts support this clonotype. The chain employs TRBV20-1 and TRBJ1-2; 7 bases align to TRBD1. J lost 4 bases, V lost 3 bases, and 5 bases had no gene match. The CDR3 extends over 13 amino acids. The germline V gene encodes CDR1 DFQATT and CDR2 SNEGSKA (reference sequence). CDR3 protein: CSARSDRAYGYTF. The DNA for the CDR3 is TGCAGTGCTAGGTCCGACAGGGCCTATGGCTACACCTTC.

The chain employs TRBV6-5 and TRBJ1-3, with a tentative D call TRBD1 (5 bases). V was pared by 4 bases and J by 0 bases, with 10 bases between. Per the germline V gene, CDR1 is MNHEY and CDR2 is SVGAGI. The CDR3 totals 15 residues. CDR3 sequence: CASSLDMTSGNTIYF. The CDR3 DNA reads as TGTGCCAGCAGTTTGGACATGACCTCTGGAAACACCATATATTTT.

This clonotype was seen many times. This sequence joins TRBV5-1 and TRBJ2-5; weak D call: TRBD1 (6 bases). Trimming took off 4 bases at V and 2 bases at J, with 15 bases between the two ends. The CDR3 totals 15 residues. The germline gives CDR1 SGHRS, CDR2 YFSETQ. The CDR3 nucleotides read TGCGCCAGCAGCAACCGGGACATTCTACAAGAGACCCAGTACTTC. Translating gives CASSNRDILQETQYF.

This clonotype occurred a few times. The chain recombines TRBV5-4 with TRBJ2-4, with TRBD2 matching 7 bases. V shed 1 base, J shed 2 bases, and the junction held 9 bases outside the gene matches. The CDR3 has 17 amino acids. CDR1 and CDR2 from the germline V gene are SGHNT and YYREEE (reference sequence). The CDR3: CASSLRAGEVTKNIQYF. The CDR3 DNA reads as TGTGCCAGCAGCTTGAGGGCGGGAGAGGTAACCAAAAACATTCAGTACTTC.

The chain joins TRBV23-1 to TRBJ2-2; the D gene is possibly TRBD2 (5 bases). TRBV23-1 is designated an ORF whose function remains uncertain. The CDR3 has 15 amino acids. The V end lost 2 bases, the J end lost 5 bases, and 12 bases lay between the germline ends. CDR3: CASSQSRGITGELFF. The CDR3 DNA is TGCGCCAGCAGTCAAAGTAGAGGGATTACCGGGGAGCTGTTTTTT.

This clonotype was counted many times. V is TRBV6-4 and J is TRBJ1-6; D call uncertain. Germline V gene sequence: CDR1 MRHNA, CDR2 SNTAGT. V was cut by 2 bases and J by 11 bases, with 19 bases left in between. CDR3 size: 16 residues. CDR3: CASSDPPPLARAPLHF. DNA for the CDR3: TGTGCCAGCAGTGACCCACCACCTTTGGCACGGGCACCCCTCCACTTT.

This clonotype has at least ten counts. The chain employs TRBV2 and TRBJ2-1; D not certain. The CDR3 covers 11 residues. Trimming pared 7 bases from V and 7 bases from J, leaving 8 bases between. CDR1 SNHLY and CDR2 FYNNEI come from the germline V gene. CDR3 DNA: TGTGCCAGCATATGGGTGAATGAGCAGTTCTTC. This translates into CASIWVNEQFF. The full variable domain, in which reference TRBV2 and TRBJ2-1 provide the parts outside the CDR3, is EPEVTQTPSHQVTQMGQEVILRCVPISNHLYFYWYRQILGQKVEFLVSFYNNEISEKSEIFDDQFSVERPDGSNFTLKIRSTKLEDSAMYFCASIWVNEQFFGPGTRLTVL.

V is TRBV15 and J is TRBJ2-2; 16 nucleotides align to TRBD2. CDR1 LNHNV and CDR2 YYDKDF come from the germline V gene (reference sequence). The CDR3 extends over 19 amino acids. Trimming cost V 0 bases and J 7 bases; bases outside gene matches: 8. The CDR3 nucleotides read TGTGCCACCAGCAGAGACACGGGACTAGCGGGGGGGCGGGTCGGGGAGCTGTTTTTT. It is translated as CATSRDTGLAGGRVGELFF.

This clonotype was detected ten times or more. The rearrangement joins TRBV12-3 or TRBV12-4 to TRBJ1-1; D is undetermined. V was trimmed by 4 bases and J by 1 base, leaving 7 bases between them. The CDR3 has 13 amino acids. CDR3 coding DNA: TGTGCCAGCAGTTCCTCAGGGAACACTGAAGCTTTCTTT. This gives the protein CASSSSGNTEAFF.

This clonotype was observed many times. This sequence joins TRBV20-1 and TRBJ2-1; 8 bases agree with TRBD2. The trim removed 1 base at V and 2 bases at J, leaving 7 bases unmatched. Germline V gene sequence: CDR1 DFQATT, CDR2 SNEGSKA (reference sequence). The CDR3 spans 16 residues. The CDR3 reads CSARGPRLAPYNEQFF. As DNA, the CDR3 is TGCAGTGCTAGAGGCCCGAGACTAGCGCCCTACAATGAGCAGTTCTTC.

This clonotype came up many times. This chain connects TRBV4-3 to TRBJ2-1; D remains unclear. The germline V and J ends were trimmed by 1 base and 3 bases, with 16 bases remaining between them. The CDR3 has 17 residues. Germline V gene sequence: CDR1 LGHNA, CDR2 YSLEER. CDR3: CASSQGSHRPIYNEQFF. In DNA form, the CDR3 reads TGCGCCAGCAGCCAAGGGAGCCACCGCCCAATCTACAATGAGCAGTTCTTC.

This clonotype was observed at least ten times. CDR3 DNA: TGCAGTGCAAGGGGACTAGCGGGATGGAATGAGCAGTTCTTC. Protein product: CSARGLAGWNEQFF. The J gene is TRBJ2-1, the V gene TRBV20-1, with 13 bases lining up with TRBD2. Germline V gene sequence: CDR1 DFQATT, CDR2 SNEGSKA (reference sequence). The CDR3 totals 14 residues. V was pared by 6 bases and J by 7 bases, with 6 bases of the junction left unmatched.

This clonotype has only a few counts. The chain joins TRBV7-6 to TRBJ2-7; 7 bases are shared with TRBD2. The CDR3 totals 14 residues. Germline CDR1 and CDR2: SGHVS and FNYEAQ. V shed 5 bases and J 6 bases; nucleotides not matched to a gene: 10. The CDR3 bases are TGTGCCAGCAGCCCTCGGGACTACCGTAGCGAGCAGTACTTC. Protein: CASSPRDYRSEQYF.

This clonotype turned up a few times. The V and J genes are TRBV27 and TRBJ2-5, with D perhaps being TRBD1 or TRBD2 (5 bases each). The length of the CDR3 is 11 residues. Germline CDR1 MNHEY, CDR2 SMNVEV (reference sequence). Trimming took off 6 bases at V and 5 bases at J, with 7 bases between the two ends. The CDR3 region has the DNA TGTGCCAGCAGCTGGGGGGAGACCCAGTACTTC. Its protein product is CASSWGETQYF.

This clonotype has ten or more counts. The gene calls are TRBV9 and TRBJ1-1, with D possibly being TRBD1 (5 bases). Germline V gene data show CDR1 as SGDLS and CDR2 as YYNGEE. V lost 0 bases and J lost 1, with 16 bases in between. The CDR3 extends over 17 amino acids. The CDR3 region is CASSVDGLGGSNTEAFF. The CDR3 DNA is TGTGCCAGCAGCGTAGACGGACTGGGGGGGTCGAACACTGAAGCTTTCTTT.

The rearrangement links TRBV7-6 to TRBJ2-1, with TRBD2 matching over 9 bases. Germline V lookup: CDR1 SGHVS, CDR2 FNYEAQ. V gave up 0 bases and J gave up 1 base; unmatched junction bases: 1. CDR3 size: 16 residues. The CDR3 is CASSLASGGSYNEQFF. The CDR3 DNA sequence: TGTGCCAGCAGCTTAGCTAGCGGGGGTTCCTACAATGAGCAGTTCTTC.

This clonotype was seen ten or more times. This rearrangement joins TRBV5-6 to TRBJ2-7; no firm D call. V dropped 2 bases and J dropped 2 bases, with 5 bases sitting between them. CDR3 size: 12 residues. Germline V gene lookup returns CDR1 SGHDT and CDR2 YYEEEE. Here the CDR3 DNA reads TGTGCCAGCAGCTTAAGCCCCTACGAGCAGTACTTC. Amino acids: CASSLSPYEQYF.

This clonotype has a count of ten or more. The V gene is TRBV29-1, the J gene TRBJ2-1, with D tentatively TRBD1 or TRBD2 (6 bases each). V lost 5 bases, J lost 4 bases, and 15 bases lay in between. Per germline, CDR1 SQVTM and CDR2 ANQGSEA. The CDR3 spans 14 residues. CDR3 loop: CSVIGRGRYNEQFF. CDR3 nucleotide sequence: TGCAGCGTTATCGGCCGGGGGCGATACAATGAGCAGTTCTTC.

In this sample, this clonotype turned up many times. The gene calls are TRBV11-1 and TRBJ2-1; perhaps TRBD2 as D (6 bases). Germline V lookup: CDR1 SGHAT, CDR2 FQDESV (reference sequence). V lost 1 base to trimming and J lost 0 bases, with 16 bases between them. The CDR3 is 18 amino acids. In DNA, the CDR3 is TGTGCCAGCAGCTTAGGGTTGGGGCTAGCGACCTCCTACAATGAGCAGTTCTTC. Translated, it gives CASSLGLGLATSYNEQFF.